This TCR beta chain was found in a study of T-cell reconstitution after alpha-beta-depleted transplantation in children. This clonotype came up many times. V was cut by 0 bases and J by 1 base, with 10 bases left in between. The CDR3 consists of 15 residues. Germline V gene lookup returns CDR1 SGDLS and CDR2 YYNGEE. Preparation of the TCRbeta library involved a method that used unique molecular identifiers. TCRdb ran MiXCR on the PCR reads and lists one entry per CDR3 protein. The table includes about 91,000 distinct CDR3 sequences, approximately 8.4% detected once. V usage is TRBV9 and J usage is TRBJ2-5, with D perhaps matching TRBD1 (5 bases). This TCR derives from a human donor who donated a stem cell graft to a child with congenital amegakaryocytic thrombocytopenia. The starting material was PBMCs from the stem cell graft donor, obtained from the stem cell graft. The CDR3 reads CASSVGTGPQETQYF. DNA of the CDR3: TGTGCCAGCAGCGTAGGTACAGGCCCCCAAGAGACCCAGTACTTC.